This T cell receptor (beta chain) was identified in a study of shared clonotypes between healthy human individuals. This table comes from immunoSEQ multiplex PCR, and its TCRdb copy is limited to in-frame clones, with some not included. Among about 2.5 million clones listed, less than 95% were seen once. This clonotype was obtained from a man aged 18 to 29 in good health. Some clones in this sample may be carry-over from other donors' samples. Source material: naive CD4+ T cells from PBMCs. Subset denoted: CD45RA+ positively selected.

CDR3 nucleotides: TGTGCCAGCAGCTTAGGGGTTTCACAGGGAAGGAGCAAAAACATTCAGTACTTC. It specifies CASSLGVSQGRSKNIQYF. V gene TRBV7-2 combines with J gene TRBJ2-4; a weak D match, TRBD1 (6 bases). Per germline, CDR1 SGHTA and CDR2 FQGNSA. Trimming stripped 1 base from V and 3 bases from J, with 19 bases between. CDR3 length: 18 residues. The full variable domain, completed using reference TRBV7-2 and TRBJ2-4, is GAGVSQSPSNKVTEKGKDVELRCDPISGHTALYWYRQSLGQGLEFLIYFQGNSAPDKSGLPSDRFSAERTGGSVSTLTIQRTQQEDSAVYLCASSLGVSQGRSKNIQYFGAGTRLSVL.